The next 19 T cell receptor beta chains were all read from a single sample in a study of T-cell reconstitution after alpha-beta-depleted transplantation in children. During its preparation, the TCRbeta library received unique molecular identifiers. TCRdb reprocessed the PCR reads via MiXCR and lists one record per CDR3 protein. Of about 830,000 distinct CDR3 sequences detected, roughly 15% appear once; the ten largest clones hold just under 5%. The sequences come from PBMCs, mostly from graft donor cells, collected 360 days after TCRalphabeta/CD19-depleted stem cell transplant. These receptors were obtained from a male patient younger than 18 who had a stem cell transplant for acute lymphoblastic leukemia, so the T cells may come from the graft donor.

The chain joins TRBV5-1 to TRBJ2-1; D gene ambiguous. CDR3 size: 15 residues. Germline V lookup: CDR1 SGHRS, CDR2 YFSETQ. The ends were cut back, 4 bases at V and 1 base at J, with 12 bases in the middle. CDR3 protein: CASSPLKGSYNEQFF. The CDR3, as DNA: TGCGCCAGCAGCCCCCTTAAGGGTTCCTACAATGAGCAGTTCTTC.

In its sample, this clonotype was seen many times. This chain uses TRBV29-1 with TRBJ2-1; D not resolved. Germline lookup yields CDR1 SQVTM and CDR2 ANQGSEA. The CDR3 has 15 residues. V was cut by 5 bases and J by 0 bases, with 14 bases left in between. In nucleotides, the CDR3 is TGCAGCGTTTTTAAAACTGATCGCTCCTACAATGAGCAGTTCTTC. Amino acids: CSVFKTDRSYNEQFF.

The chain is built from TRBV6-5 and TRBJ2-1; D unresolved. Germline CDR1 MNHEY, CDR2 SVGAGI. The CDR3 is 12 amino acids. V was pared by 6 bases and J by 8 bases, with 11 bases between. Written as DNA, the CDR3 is TGTGCCAGCAGCCGAGGTTGGGATGAGCAGTTCTTC. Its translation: CASSRGWDEQFF.

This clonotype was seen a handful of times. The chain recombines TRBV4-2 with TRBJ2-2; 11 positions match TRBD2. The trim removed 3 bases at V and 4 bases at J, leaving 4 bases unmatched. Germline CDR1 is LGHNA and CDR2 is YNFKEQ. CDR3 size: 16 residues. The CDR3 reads CASSQATSGGTGELFF. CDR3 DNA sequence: TGTGCCAGCAGCCAGGCCACTAGCGGGGGCACCGGGGAGCTGTTTTTT.

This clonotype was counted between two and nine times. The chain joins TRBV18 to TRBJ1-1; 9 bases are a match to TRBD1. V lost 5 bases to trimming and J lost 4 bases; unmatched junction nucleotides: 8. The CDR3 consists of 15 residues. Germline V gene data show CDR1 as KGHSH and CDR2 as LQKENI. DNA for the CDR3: TGTGCCAGCTCATCTAAACAGGGGGCGCCCACTGAAGCTTTCTTT. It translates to CASSSKQGAPTEAFF.

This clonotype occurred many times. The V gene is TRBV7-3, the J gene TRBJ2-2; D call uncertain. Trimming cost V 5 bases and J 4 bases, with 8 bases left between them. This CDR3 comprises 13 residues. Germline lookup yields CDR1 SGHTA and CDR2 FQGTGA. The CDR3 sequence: CASSHDGTGELFF. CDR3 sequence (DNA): TGTGCCAGCAGCCACGACGGCACCGGGGAGCTGTTTTTT.

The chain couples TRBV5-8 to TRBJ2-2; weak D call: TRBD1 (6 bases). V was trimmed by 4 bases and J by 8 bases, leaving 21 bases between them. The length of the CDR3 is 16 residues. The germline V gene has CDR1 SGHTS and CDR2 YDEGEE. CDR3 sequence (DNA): TGTGCCAGCAGCCAGGACAGTCCTAGCCTTGGTGGGGAGCTGTTTTTT. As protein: CASSQDSPSLGGELFF.

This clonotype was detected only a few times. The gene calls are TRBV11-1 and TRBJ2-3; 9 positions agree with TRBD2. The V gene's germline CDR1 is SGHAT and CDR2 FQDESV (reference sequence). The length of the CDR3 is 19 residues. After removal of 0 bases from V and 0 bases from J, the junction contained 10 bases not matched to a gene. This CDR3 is CASSLAISSSGKSTDTQYF. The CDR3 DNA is TGTGCCAGCAGCTTAGCCATCAGTTCTAGCGGGAAAAGCACAGATACGCAGTATTTT.

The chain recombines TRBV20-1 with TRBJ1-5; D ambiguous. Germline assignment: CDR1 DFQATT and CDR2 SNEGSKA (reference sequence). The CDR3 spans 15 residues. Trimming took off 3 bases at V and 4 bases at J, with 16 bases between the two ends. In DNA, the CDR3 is TGCAGTGCTAGGAGGGAGGGTCGGTGGAATCAGCCCCAGCATTTT. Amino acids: CSARREGRWNQPQHF.

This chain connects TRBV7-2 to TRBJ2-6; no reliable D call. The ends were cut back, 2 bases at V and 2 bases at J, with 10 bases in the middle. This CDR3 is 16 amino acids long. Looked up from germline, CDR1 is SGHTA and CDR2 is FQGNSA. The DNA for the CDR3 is TGTGCCAGCAGCTTATTTAACTTCGCTGGGGCCAACGTCCTGACTTTC. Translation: CASSLFNFAGANVLTF.

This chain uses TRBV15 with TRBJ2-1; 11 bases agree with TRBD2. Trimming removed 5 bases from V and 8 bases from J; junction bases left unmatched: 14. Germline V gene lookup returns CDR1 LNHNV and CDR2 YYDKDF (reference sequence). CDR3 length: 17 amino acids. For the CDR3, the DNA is TGTGCCACCAGCTTGACTACGACTAGCGGGAAAGAGCATGAGCAGTTCTTC. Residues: CATSLTTTSGKEHEQFF.

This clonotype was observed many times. The CDR3: CSARETRDSGNEQFF. Here the CDR3 DNA reads TGCAGTGCTAGAGAGACCAGGGACTCGGGCAATGAGCAGTTCTTC. This rearrangement joins TRBV20-1 to TRBJ2-1; TRBD2 might be the D (6 bases). CDR1 is DFQATT and CDR2 is SNEGSKA in the germline V gene (reference sequence). CDR3 size: 15 residues. V was pared by 0 bases and J by 6 bases, with 15 bases between.

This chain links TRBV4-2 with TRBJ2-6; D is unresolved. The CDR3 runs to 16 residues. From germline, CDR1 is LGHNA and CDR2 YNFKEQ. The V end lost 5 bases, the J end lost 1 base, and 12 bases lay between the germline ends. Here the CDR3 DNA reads TGTGCCAGCAGCGACTTCGAAAGGTCTGGGGCCAACGTCCTGACTTTC. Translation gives CASSDFERSGANVLTF.

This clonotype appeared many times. The DNA for the CDR3 is TGTGCCAGCAGCTTTAAAGTCTACGATACGCAGTATTTT. Residues: CASSFKVYDTQYF. The chain joins TRBV5-6 to TRBJ2-3; no clear D. CDR1 and CDR2 (germline): SGHDT, YYEEEE. This CDR3 has 13 amino acids. Trimming left V 2 bases short and J 6 bases short, with 10 bases between.

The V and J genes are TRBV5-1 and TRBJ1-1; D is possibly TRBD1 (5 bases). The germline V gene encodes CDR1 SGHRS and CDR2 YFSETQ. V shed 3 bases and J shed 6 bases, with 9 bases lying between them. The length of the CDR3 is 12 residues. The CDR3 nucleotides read TGCGCCAGCAGCTGGGGGACGGCTGAAGCTTTCTTT. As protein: CASSWGTAEAFF.

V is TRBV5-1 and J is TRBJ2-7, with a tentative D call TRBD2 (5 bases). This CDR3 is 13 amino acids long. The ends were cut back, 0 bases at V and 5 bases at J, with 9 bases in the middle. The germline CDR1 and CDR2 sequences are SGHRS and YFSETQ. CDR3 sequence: CASSLAASHEQYF. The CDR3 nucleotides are TGCGCCAGCAGCTTGGCCGCTAGCCACGAGCAGTACTTC. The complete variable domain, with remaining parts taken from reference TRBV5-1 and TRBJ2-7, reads KAGVTQTPRYLIKTRGQQVTLSCSPISGHRSVSWYQQTPGQGLQFLFEYFSETQRNKGNFPGRFSGRQFSNSRSEMNVSTLELGDSALYLCASSLAASHEQYFGPGTRLTVT.

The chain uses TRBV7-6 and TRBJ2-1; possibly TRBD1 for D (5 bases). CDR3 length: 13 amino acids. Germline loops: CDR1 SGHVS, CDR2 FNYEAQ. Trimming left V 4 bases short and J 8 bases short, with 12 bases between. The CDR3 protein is CASSSGIADEQFF. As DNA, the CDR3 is TGTGCCAGCAGCTCAGGGATCGCAGATGAGCAGTTCTTC.

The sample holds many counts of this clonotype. The DNA for the CDR3 is TGTGCCAGCAGCTTAGGGGGCCTGCGGGACTCACCCCTCCACTTT. It translates to CASSLGGLRDSPLHF. The chain joins TRBV7-9 to TRBJ1-6; tentatively, D is TRBD1 (5 bases). Germline V gives CDR1 SEHNR, CDR2 FQNEAQ (reference sequence). The CDR3 consists of 15 residues. V was pared by 1 base and J by 10 bases, with 14 bases between. The full variable domain, in which reference TRBV7-9 and TRBJ1-6 provide the parts outside the CDR3, is DTGVSQNPRHKITKRGQNVTFRCDPISEHNRLYWYRQTLGQGPEFLTYFQNEAQLEKSRLLSDRFSAERPKGSFSTLEIQRTEQGDSAMYLCASSLGGLRDSPLHFGNGTRLTVT.

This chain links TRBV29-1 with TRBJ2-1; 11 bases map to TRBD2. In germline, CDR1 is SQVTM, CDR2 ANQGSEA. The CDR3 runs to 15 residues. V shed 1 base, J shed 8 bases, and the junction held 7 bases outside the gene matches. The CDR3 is CSVEGGSGRADEQFF. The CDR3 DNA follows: TGCAGCGTTGAAGGGGGTAGCGGGAGGGCAGATGAGCAGTTCTTC.